Presented here are 26 T cell receptor beta chains from one specimen sequenced in a study of shared clonotypes between healthy human individuals. TCRdb keeps only in-frame clones here, not all; method: immunoSEQ multiplex PCR. The profile covers some 2.3 million clones, with over 90% appearing a single time and approximately 0.4% taken by the ten largest. The sample was naive CD4+ T cells from PBMCs. Specified subset: CD45RA+ positively selected. The receptor source for this set is a man younger than 35 in good health. Some clones in this sample may be carry-over from other donors' samples.

This clone has only one observation. The chain has TRBV7-9 and TRBJ1-5, with TRBD1 identical over 9 bases. From germline, CDR1 is SEHNR and CDR2 FQNEAQ (reference sequence). J was trimmed by 5 bases and V by 2 bases; bases with no gene match: 7. The length of the CDR3 is 16 residues. The CDR3 sequence is CASSLSAQGAYQPQHF. In nucleotides, the CDR3 is TGTGCCAGCAGCTTATCCGCACAGGGGGCTTATCAGCCCCAGCATTTT.

This clone turned up a few times. The chain is built from TRBV10-3 and TRBJ1-1; a weak D match, TRBD1 (5 bases). Deletions cut 7 bases from V and 0 bases from J, with 9 bases between. CDR1 and CDR2 (germline): ENHRY, SYGVKD. CDR3 size: 13 residues. CDR3 loop: CAITGSMNTEAFF. In DNA form, the CDR3 reads TGTGCCATCACAGGGAGTATGAACACTGAAGCTTTCTTT.

The chain couples TRBV6-5 to TRBJ1-1; a weak D match, TRBD1 (5 bases). CDR1 is MNHEY, CDR2 SVGAGI, per germline. CDR3 length: 15 amino acids. Between the trimmed V and J ends, which lost 8 bases and 1 base, there was a span of 17 bases. The CDR3: CASSFRGVENTEAFF. The CDR3 DNA sequence: TGTGCCAGCTCCTTTAGGGGTGTGGAGAACACTGAAGCTTTCTTT.

This chain links TRBV19 with TRBJ1-5; 10 nucleotides align to TRBD1. The junction had 6 bases not matched to a gene; V was cut back by 10 bases and J by 3 bases. Germline CDR1 and CDR2: LNHDA and SQIVND (reference sequence). CDR3 length equals 14 residues. The DNA of the CDR3 is TGTGCCACCTCGACAGGGGGCGTCAATCAGCCCCAGCATTTT. Its translation: CATSTGGVNQPQHF.

On this clone itself: The same CDR3 arises from other DNA sequences in this sample as well. The chain couples TRBV7-3 to TRBJ1-1; unclear D gene. Trimming removed 1 base at V and 4 bases at J, with 7 bases between. This CDR3 contains 13 residues. Looked up from germline, CDR1 is SGHTA and CDR2 is FQGTGA. The CDR3 loop reads CASSLNRGTEAFF. The DNA of the CDR3 is TGTGCCAGCAGCTTAAATCGGGGCACTGAAGCTTTCTTT.

The chain combines TRBV19 with TRBJ2-5, with TRBD1 as a possible D gene (6 bases). The CDR3 covers 13 residues. Trimming left V 8 bases short and J 2 bases short, with 12 bases between. In germline, CDR1 is LNHDA, CDR2 SQIVND (reference sequence). CDR3 protein: CASAWTAQETQYF. DNA of the CDR3: TGTGCCAGTGCTTGGACAGCTCAAGAGACCCAGTACTTC.

The chain couples TRBV28 to TRBJ2-3, with TRBD1 matching over 9 bases. Germline V gene lookup returns CDR1 MDHEN and CDR2 SYDVKM. The CDR3 runs to 17 residues. The V and J ends lost 5 bases and 8 bases, in that order; junction bases with no gene match: 17. The CDR3 here is CASSRSGQGPTQVTQYF. The CDR3 bases are TGTGCCAGCAGTCGGAGTGGACAGGGGCCGACACAGGTTACGCAGTATTTT.

The chain has TRBV19 and TRBJ1-4; D is possibly TRBD1 (6 bases). CDR3 length: 13 amino acids. The germline V and J ends were trimmed by 5 bases and 8 bases, with 12 bases remaining between them. In germline, CDR1 is LNHDA, CDR2 SQIVND (reference sequence). The CDR3 DNA reads TGTGCCAGTAGTGTTGGACAGTGGGAAAAACTGTTTTTT. This codes for CASSVGQWEKLFF.

The CDR3 bases are TGTGCCAGCAGCTTATCGGCAGGGGAGACCCAGTACTTC. Translating gives CASSLSAGETQYF. J is TRBJ2-5 and V is TRBV5-4, with D tentatively TRBD1 (5 bases). Trimming shortened V by 2 bases and J by 5 bases, and 10 bases separated the two germline ends. The length of the CDR3 is 13 residues. Germline V gene data show CDR1 as SGHNT and CDR2 as YYREEE (reference sequence).

This clone appeared a few times. The V call is TRBV7-9, the J call TRBJ1-2; D not resolved. The CDR3 loop spans 12 amino acids. CDR1 and CDR2 (germline): SEHNR, FQNEAQ (reference sequence). The ends were cut back, 1 base at V and 6 bases at J, with 6 bases in the middle. The CDR3 region has the DNA TGTGCCAGCAGCTTAGATTACCATGGCTACACCTTC. This gives the protein CASSLDYHGYTF.

As regards this clone: An end of the junction differs from the germline gene, which may be a read error. The chain recombines TRBV5-1 with TRBJ2-1, with unresolved D. CDR3 length equals 12 residues. Germline V lookup: CDR1 SGHRS, CDR2 YFSETQ. CDR3 residues: CTSSQVGNEQFF. The CDR3 nucleotides are TGCACCAGCAGCCAGGTGGGCAATGAGCAGTTCTTC.

The chain couples TRBV30 to TRBJ2-7; maybe TRBD1 (6 bases). Trimming stripped 2 bases from V and 12 bases from J, with 23 bases between. Germline lookup yields CDR1 GTSNPN and CDR2 SVGIG (reference sequence). The CDR3 loop spans 14 amino acids. The CDR3 DNA reads TGTGCCTGGAGTTCTGGGGGCTTCATGGGTTCGCGGTACTTC. It encodes CAWSSGGFMGSRYF.

The chain is built from TRBV5-1 and TRBJ2-3; D unclear. Germline V lookup: CDR1 SGHRS, CDR2 YFSETQ. V lost 0 bases and J 7 bases, leaving 9 bases between the germline ends. The CDR3 spans 13 residues. CDR3 nucleotide sequence: TGCGCCAGCAGCTTGGCCACGAAAAATACGCAGTATTTT. Translation gives CASSLATKNTQYF.

The chain uses TRBV7-2 and TRBJ2-4; TRBD2 is a possible D gene (5 bases). V was clipped by 1 base and J by 9 bases, with 10 bases between them. Germline CDR1 reads SGHTA; CDR2 reads FQGNSA. This CDR3 region has 13 residues. This CDR3 reads CASSLVREGIQYF. The DNA for the CDR3 is TGTGCCAGCAGCTTAGTGCGTGAGGGCATTCAGTACTTC.

The CDR3 region is CASSRGGANTEAFF. For the CDR3, the DNA is TGTGCCAGCAGCAGAGGGGGCGCGAACACTGAAGCTTTCTTT. The chain employs TRBV7-2 and TRBJ1-1, with 7 bases identical to TRBD1. The V gene's germline CDR1 is SGHTA and CDR2 FQGNSA. The CDR3 covers 14 residues. Trimming took 5 bases from V and 1 from J; bases not matched to a gene: 4.

The V and J genes are TRBV6-1 and TRBJ1-2; D is unclear. In germline, CDR1 is MNHNS, CDR2 SASEGT. The CDR3 contains 16 residues. V lost 0 bases to trimming and J lost 2 bases, with 13 bases between them. The CDR3 nucleotides are TGTGCCAGCAGTGAAGCGTTTCGGGGAGAAAACTATGGCTACACCTTC. This translates into CASSEAFRGENYGYTF.

The sample holds one count of this clone. J is TRBJ2-3 and V is TRBV7-3; 14 bases agree with TRBD2. This CDR3 region has 19 residues. V gave up 5 bases and J gave up 6 bases; unmatched junction bases: 16. The V gene's germline CDR1 is SGHTA and CDR2 FQGTGA. The CDR3 DNA reads as TGTGCCAGCAGCCTGACTAGCGGGAGGGCCTCAGGTTCTCCGGATACGCAGTATTTT. This codes for CASSLTSGRASGSPDTQYF.

The chain employs TRBV6-5 and TRBJ1-2; TRBD1 agrees at 12 bases. Germline V gene data show CDR1 as MNHEY and CDR2 as SVGAGI. Trimming cost V 2 bases and J 7 bases; bases outside gene matches: 5. CDR3 length: 15 amino acids. DNA of the CDR3: TGTGCCAGCAGTTACCCGGGGACAGGGGGCTCTGGCTACACCTTC. Amino acid sequence: CASSYPGTGGSGYTF.

In this sample, this clone turned up a few times. This chain links TRBV7-2 with TRBJ1-3; D is possibly TRBD1 (5 bases). Trimming removed 2 bases from V and 7 bases from J, with 21 bases in between. This CDR3 spans 17 amino acids. Germline V gene lookup returns CDR1 SGHTA and CDR2 FQGNSA. This chain's CDR3 is CASSLRLEGLVRNTIYF. The CDR3 bases are TGTGCCAGCAGCTTACGGTTGGAGGGACTGGTTAGGAACACCATATATTTT.

The count of this clone is one. This chain uses TRBV4-2 with TRBJ2-1; 11 nucleotides line up with TRBD2. Germline V lookup: CDR1 LGHNA, CDR2 YNFKEQ. The V segment lost 2 bases and the J segment 5 bases; nucleotides outside the gene matches: 8. The CDR3 runs to 17 residues. CDR3 in amino acids: CASSQRRGTSGHNEQFF. CDR3 DNA sequence: TGTGCCAGCAGCCAACGACGCGGGACTAGCGGTCACAATGAGCAGTTCTTC.

The chain uses TRBV6-5 and TRBJ2-2; D is uncertain. Germline loops: CDR1 MNHEY, CDR2 SVGAGI. CDR3 length equals 15 residues. The ends were cut back, 7 bases at V and 4 bases at J, with 16 bases in the middle. The CDR3 DNA reads TGTGCCAGCACTCGCCGGCACACCACCACCGGGGAGCTGTTTTTT. The encoded protein is CASTRRHTTTGELFF.

The chain carries TRBV25-1 and TRBJ2-3; unclear D gene. The CDR3 contains 13 residues. The germline CDR1 and CDR2 sequences are MGHDK and SYGVNS. Trimming took 6 bases from V and 1 from J, leaving 8 bases between them. For the CDR3, the DNA is TGTGCCAGCAGGGACCGAGGCACAGATACGCAGTATTTT. This encodes CASRDRGTDTQYF.

The chain recombines TRBV27 with TRBJ2-1; 12 positions agree with TRBD1. Germline V gives CDR1 MNHEY, CDR2 SMNVEV (reference sequence). The junction had 6 bases not matched to a gene; V was cut back by 5 bases and J by 7 bases. The CDR3 consists of 15 residues. CDR3 DNA sequence: TGTGCCAGCAGTCTGGGGACAGGGGGCGCGAATGAGCAGTTCTTC. Its protein is CASSLGTGGANEQFF.

The chain combines TRBV5-1 with TRBJ2-7; the D gene is possibly TRBD1 (6 bases). V dropped 0 bases and J dropped 3 bases, with 13 bases sitting between them. Germline assignment: CDR1 SGHRS and CDR2 YFSETQ. The CDR3 covers 15 residues. This CDR3 is CASSLGTAAGYEQYF. The CDR3, as DNA: TGCGCCAGCAGCTTGGGGACAGCGGCTGGCTACGAGCAGTACTTC.

The rearrangement joins TRBV7-9 to TRBJ1-2, with unresolved D. Germline values: CDR1 SEHNR, CDR2 FQNEAQ (reference sequence). The CDR3 loop spans 11 amino acids. Trimming took off 5 bases at V and 6 bases at J, with 7 bases between the two ends. CDR3 sequence: CASSRADGYTF. DNA of the CDR3: TGTGCCAGCAGCCGGGCCGATGGCTACACCTTC.

Remarks on this clone: The sample contains more than one DNA sequence encoding this CDR3. The rearrangement links TRBV5-1 to TRBJ1-1, with D hard to call. In germline, CDR1 is SGHRS, CDR2 YFSETQ. Trimming pared 0 bases from V and 5 bases from J, leaving 8 bases between. This CDR3 is 13 amino acids long. This chain's CDR3 is CASSLEVGTEAFF. As DNA, the CDR3 is TGCGCCAGCAGCTTGGAGGTAGGGACTGAAGCTTTCTTT. The variable domain in full, completed from reference TRBV5-1 and TRBJ1-1, reads KAGVTQTPRYLIKTRGQQVTLSCSPISGHRSVSWYQQTPGQGLQFLFEYFSETQRNKGNFPGRFSGRQFSNSRSEMNVSTLELGDSALYLCASSLEVGTEAFFGQGTRLTVV.